One sample yielded the 3 T cell receptor beta chains listed below, sequenced in a study of sequential checkpoint blockade in melanoma. The sample's treatment: randomized to nivolumab then ipilimumab (arm A) or the reverse (arm B). Generated by immunoSEQ multiplex PCR, the TCRdb table keeps only in-frame clones and is missing some. The sample yields approximately 21,000 clones, 82% seen once. The sample consisted of CD8+ T cells sorted from blood (inferred from file names), taken from a patient given nivolumab and ipilimumab in sequence. These receptors were taken from a human donor with melanoma.

The chain has TRBV7-8 and TRBJ2-2, with 8 bases matching TRBD2. Germline V gives CDR1 SGHVS, CDR2 FQNEAQ. The CDR3 is 17 residues long. V dropped 1 base and J dropped 5; count of bases not matched to a gene: 9. The CDR3 bases are TGTGCCAGCAGCTTAGAAGGTAGCGGGGTCAAAACCGGGGAGCTGTTTTTT. Amino acids: CASSLEGSGVKTGELFF.

The chain has TRBV7-9 and TRBJ1-4; 10 bases fit TRBD1. This CDR3 is 14 amino acids long. V was clipped by 4 bases and J by 7 bases; unmatched bases: 3. Looked up from germline, CDR1 is SEHNR and CDR2 is FQNEAQ (reference sequence). In nucleotides, the CDR3 is TGTGCCAGCAGCTCCGGGACAGGGGCTGAAAAACTGTTTTTT. This encodes CASSSGTGAEKLFF.

V and J are TRBV4-3 and TRBJ2-7, with 14 nucleotides matching TRBD2. CDR3 length: 16 amino acids. The germline V gene encodes CDR1 LGHNA and CDR2 YSLEER. V shed 0 bases and J 4 bases; nucleotides not matched to a gene: 2. The CDR3 bases are TGCGCCAGCAGCCAAGAAGGGACTAGCGGGGGTTACGAGCAGTACTTC. Amino acids: CASSQEGTSGGYEQYF.